This entry concerns a single T cell receptor (beta chain). Its specificity is not known. The data were produced by immunoSEQ multiplex PCR, yet TCRdb's version contains in-frame clones alone and is incomplete. The sample has around 140,000 clones, around 77% seen once. CDR1 SGHTA and CDR2 FQGNSA come from the germline V gene. The J segment lost 0 bases and the V segment lost 3 bases, leaving 11 bases of the junction unmatched. CDR3 length: 18 residues. The record originates from a study of cytotoxic CD8 clonotypes in ibrutinib-treated CLL. Across the study: Following a median approximately eleven months of treatment, with a range of 6 to 36, response samples were taken.

General study results and limits: Public clonotypes were rare and shrank or held steady on treatment.

The sample was PBMCs, taken after 12 months of ibrutinib treatment. V and J are TRBV7-2 and TRBJ2-7; TRBD1 matches at 10 bases. The TCR was taken from a human donor with chronic lymphocytic leukemia. CDR3 sequence: CASSFQTGGATGSYEQYF. The CDR3 DNA reads as TGTGCCAGCAGCTTCCAGACAGGGGGCGCTACAGGCTCCTACGAGCAGTACTTC.